This TCR beta chain was profiled in a study of cytomegalovirus exposure and HLA in healthy donors. In the case of this clone: The antigen remains undetermined.

The PCR employed 60 Vbeta primers together with 13 Jbeta primers. Libraries were prepared by immunoSEQ multiplex PCR; TCRdb keeps only in-frame clonotypes and omits some of them. The table has 200,000 or so clones, around 85% seen once. Whole-study findings and limits: As was reported, the classifier diagnosed cytomegalovirus status with high specificity and sensitivity.

The source of this sequence is a man in his fifties in good health and CMV-seronegative. Sequenced material: PBMCs.

CDR3 sequence reads: CAISTTGGGGGASYNEQFF. In nucleotides, the CDR3 is TGTGCCATCAGTACCACAGGGGGAGGCGGGGGGGCCTCCTACAATGAGCAGTTCTTC. V and J are TRBV10-3 and TRBJ2-1; D perhaps matches TRBD2 (9 bases). Germline CDR1 and CDR2: ENHRY and SYGVKD. The CDR3 is 19 residues long. Deletions cut 5 bases from V and 0 bases from J, with 23 bases between.